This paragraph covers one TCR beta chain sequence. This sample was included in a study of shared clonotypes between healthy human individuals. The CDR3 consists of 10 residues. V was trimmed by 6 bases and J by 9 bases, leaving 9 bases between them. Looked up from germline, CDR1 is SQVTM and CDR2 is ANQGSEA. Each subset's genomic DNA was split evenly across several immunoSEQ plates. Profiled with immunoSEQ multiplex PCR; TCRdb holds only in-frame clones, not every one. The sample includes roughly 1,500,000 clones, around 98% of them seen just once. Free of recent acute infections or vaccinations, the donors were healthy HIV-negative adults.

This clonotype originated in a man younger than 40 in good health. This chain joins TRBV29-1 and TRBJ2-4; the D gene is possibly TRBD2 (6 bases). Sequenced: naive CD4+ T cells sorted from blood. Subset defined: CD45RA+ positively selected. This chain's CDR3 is CSVGGPIQYF. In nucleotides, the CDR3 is TGCAGCGTGGGAGGACCCATTCAGTACTTC.